A single sample is the source of the 27 T cell receptor beta chains below, sequenced in a study of blood T cell repertoires in COVID-19. The data were produced by immunoSEQ multiplex PCR, yet TCRdb's version contains in-frame clones alone and is incomplete. Among approximately 150,000 clones listed, about 80% were seen once. The sequenced sample consisted of peripheral blood. The receptors come from an older man with active or convalescent COVID-19.

Here the CDR3 DNA reads TGTGCCATTTCGGTTGGTGAAGCTTTCTTT. This codes for CAISVGEAFF. V gene TRBV2 combines with J gene TRBJ1-1; no firm D call. The ends were cut back, 10 bases at V and 7 bases at J, with 10 bases in the middle. The CDR3 has 10 residues. Germline CDR1 reads SNHLY; CDR2 reads FYNNEI.

The J gene is TRBJ2-2, the V gene TRBV2; a possible D gene is TRBD1 (5 bases). Germline V lookup: CDR1 SNHLY, CDR2 FYNNEI. The CDR3 spans 14 residues. V was trimmed by 7 bases and J by 1 base, leaving 10 bases between them. This CDR3 reads CASKNDRNTGELFF. As DNA, the CDR3 is TGTGCCAGCAAGAATGACAGGAACACCGGGGAGCTGTTTTTT.

The CDR3 nucleotides are TGTGCCAGTAGTCCCTGGGGGGGGATAGCTGAAGCTTTCTTT. As protein: CASSPWGGIAEAFF. The V call is TRBV19, the J call TRBJ1-1; tentatively, D is TRBD1 (5 bases). CDR1 is LNHDA, CDR2 SQIVND, per germline (reference sequence). The CDR3 length is 14 residues. The germline V and J ends were trimmed by 5 bases and 6 bases, with 16 bases remaining between them.

The rearrangement joins TRBV27 to TRBJ1-6; D possibly corresponds to TRBD1 (6 bases). V was shortened by 5 bases and J by 7 bases, with 15 bases between the two germline ends. CDR1 and CDR2 (germline): MNHEY, SMNVEV (reference sequence). This CDR3 is built from 15 residues. The CDR3, as DNA: TGTGCCAGCAGTCCCTTACAGGGCGGGAATTCACCCCTCCACTTT. It yields the protein CASSPLQGGNSPLHF.

The chain uses TRBV2 and TRBJ1-2; 8 bases are shared with TRBD1. The V segment lost 5 bases and the J segment 7 bases; nucleotides outside the gene matches: 3. Germline CDR1 is SNHLY and CDR2 is FYNNEI. This CDR3 is built from 12 residues. The CDR3 spells CASSWTGPGYTF. The CDR3 DNA follows: TGTGCCAGCAGTTGGACAGGGCCTGGCTACACCTTC. Full variable domain (outside the CDR3, taken from reference TRBV2 and TRBJ1-2): EPEVTQTPSHQVTQMGQEVILRCVPISNHLYFYWYRQILGQKVEFLVSFYNNEISEKSEIFDDQFSVERPDGSNFTLKIRSTKLEDSAMYFCASSWTGPGYTFGSGTRLTVV.

The rearrangement links TRBV10-3 to TRBJ1-1; unclear D gene. V lost 2 bases and J 1 base, leaving 8 bases between the germline ends. Per germline, CDR1 ENHRY and CDR2 SYGVKD. CDR3 length: 14 residues. Here the CDR3 DNA reads TGTGCCATCAGTGAGGTGGGCGCGAACACTGAAGCTTTCTTT. It is translated as CAISEVGANTEAFF.

The CDR3 protein is CASRKGPGGYGYTF. In DNA form, the CDR3 reads TGTGCCAGCAGAAAGGGACCAGGGGGCTATGGCTACACCTTC. J is TRBJ1-2 and V is TRBV28; 7 positions match TRBD1. The CDR3 covers 14 residues. Germline V gene lookup returns CDR1 MDHEN and CDR2 SYDVKM. With V trimmed by 6 bases and J by 4 bases, 8 bases remained unmatched.

The chain has TRBV2 and TRBJ2-5; 9 nucleotides line up with TRBD1. The CDR3 is 14 amino acids. The ends lost 5 bases at V and 5 bases at J; junction bases unmatched: 6. CDR1 SNHLY and CDR2 FYNNEI come from the germline V gene. The CDR3 sequence: CASSSYRGLETQYF. The CDR3, as DNA: TGTGCCAGCAGTTCTTACAGGGGGCTGGAGACCCAGTACTTC.

This chain joins TRBV7-6 and TRBJ1-1, with D uncertain. Looked up from germline, CDR1 is SGHVS and CDR2 is FNYEAQ. Trimming shortened V by 0 bases and J by 13 bases, and 18 bases separated the two germline ends. The CDR3 length is 14 residues. CDR3 DNA: TGTGCCAGCAGCTTAGCGGGCTCTCAAACGTCAAGTTTCTTT. Its protein is CASSLAGSQTSSFF.

In this sample, this clone turned up once. This CDR3 reads CASSPGGVGNTEAFF. In DNA form, the CDR3 reads TGTGCCAGCAGCCCGGGCGGGGTTGGGAACACTGAAGCTTTCTTT. V and J are TRBV11-2 and TRBJ1-1; D uncertain. V lost 5 bases, J lost 1 base, and 14 bases lay in between. The CDR3 covers 15 residues. The germline CDR1 and CDR2 sequences are SGHAT and FQNNGV.

The chain combines TRBV7-2 with TRBJ1-1; a possible D gene is TRBD1 (6 bases). CDR3 length equals 17 residues. Germline CDR1 SGHTA, CDR2 FQGNSA. V lost 5 bases and J 6 bases, leaving 25 bases between the germline ends. For the CDR3, the DNA is TGTGCCAGCAGCCCCCCGGGCCCACAGGGAAAACTTCCTGAAGCTTTCTTT. The encoded protein is CASSPPGPQGKLPEAFF.

This clone was seen a handful of times. The V gene is TRBV3-1 (or the pseudogene TRBV3-2), the J gene TRBJ1-1; D not resolved. CDR1 LGHDT and CDR2 YNNKEL come from the germline V gene (reference sequence). The germline V and J ends were trimmed by 4 bases and 6 bases, with 15 bases remaining between them. This CDR3 comprises 14 residues. This CDR3 reads CASSLAVGGSEAFF. The CDR3 DNA sequence: TGTGCCAGCAGCCTCGCTGTAGGAGGGTCTGAAGCTTTCTTT.

CDR3 nucleotide sequence: TGTGCCAGCAGTTTATCGGGGAGTGCCAATCAGCCCCAGCATTTT. Translating gives CASSLSGSANQPQHF. This chain connects TRBV27 to TRBJ1-5, with D unresolved. From germline, CDR1 is MNHEY and CDR2 SMNVEV (reference sequence). V lost 0 bases and J lost 3, with 9 bases in between. The CDR3 extends over 15 amino acids.

This clone was recorded once. The chain joins TRBV12-3 or TRBV12-4 to TRBJ1-2, with D perhaps matching TRBD1 (6 bases). V lost 3 bases, J lost 4 bases, and 9 bases lay in between. This CDR3 spans 13 amino acids. CDR3 nucleotide sequence: TGTGCCAGCAGTTTGCAGGGGACCTATGGCTACACCTTC. Amino acid sequence: CASSLQGTYGYTF.

In this sample, this clone turned up a few times. CDR3 sequence: CAWRRRGNYGYTF. In nucleotides, the CDR3 is TGTGCCTGGCGTCGACGCGGCAACTATGGCTACACCTTC. V gene TRBV30 combines with J gene TRBJ1-2; the D is unclear. The CDR3 consists of 13 residues. The V and J ends lost 5 bases and 2 bases respectively, with 12 bases between them. The germline V gene encodes CDR1 GTSNPN and CDR2 SVGIG (reference sequence).

V gene TRBV29-1 combines with J gene TRBJ2-5, with TRBD2 identical over 16 bases. Germline loops: CDR1 SQVTM, CDR2 ANQGSEA. The CDR3 length is 20 residues. V dropped 0 bases and J dropped 1; count of bases not matched to a gene: 11. CDR3 sequence (DNA): TGCAGCGTTGAAGATGCGACGGGACTAGCGGGGGGGAAGAGCCAAGAGACCCAGTACTTC. This codes for CSVEDATGLAGGKSQETQYF.

The chain employs TRBV7-2 and TRBJ1-2; no reliable D call. Germline CDR1 and CDR2: SGHTA and FQGNSA. The CDR3 has 16 amino acids. The ends were cut back, 0 bases at V and 2 bases at J, with 13 bases in the middle. The CDR3: CASSLALNGANYGYTF. Written as DNA, the CDR3 is TGTGCCAGCAGCTTAGCGCTAAACGGAGCCAACTATGGCTACACCTTC.

The chain is built from TRBV3-1 (or the pseudogene TRBV3-2) and TRBJ1-1, with 9 bases lining up with TRBD1. The CDR3 runs 17 residues. The trim removed 0 bases at V and 0 bases at J, leaving 5 bases unmatched. Germline V gene data show CDR1 as LGHDT and CDR2 as YNNKEL (reference sequence). The CDR3 nucleotides read TGTGCCAGCAGCCAAGAAGACAGGGGGTTGGTGAACACTGAAGCTTTCTTT. Its translation is CASSQEDRGLVNTEAFF.

The chain has TRBV5-1 and TRBJ2-1; no definite D call. Germline V gene lookup returns CDR1 SGHRS and CDR2 YFSETQ. Trimming pared 0 bases from V and 0 bases from J, leaving 16 bases between. The CDR3 has 18 residues. DNA for the CDR3: TGCGCCAGCAGCTTGGCCGCTCTTGTGCGTCTCTCCTACAATGAGCAGTTCTTC. Translating gives CASSLAALVRLSYNEQFF.

This clone was seen only a few times. Mismatch with germline at one junction end may stem from a read error. Here the CDR3 reads CASSLVQGDTGELFF. The CDR3 DNA reads TGTGCTAGCAGCTTAGTTCAGGGTGACACCGGGGAGCTGTTTTTT. This sequence joins TRBV7-7 and TRBJ2-2, with TRBD1 as a possible D gene (5 bases). CDR1 is SSHAT, CDR2 FNYEAQ, per germline (reference sequence). This CDR3 is built from 15 residues.

The chain's CDR3 is CASSYPKSGGVNGYTF. The DNA for the CDR3 is TGTGCCAGCAGTTACCCGAAATCAGGGGGCGTCAATGGCTACACCTTC. The chain uses TRBV6-5 and TRBJ1-2, with 8 bases fitting TRBD1. The germline V gene encodes CDR1 MNHEY and CDR2 SVGAGI. Trimming took 2 bases from V and 6 from J; bases not matched to a gene: 11. The CDR3 length is 16 residues.

The chain has TRBV7-9 and TRBJ1-4; D is perhaps TRBD1 (6 bases). Per the germline V gene, CDR1 is SEHNR and CDR2 is FQNEAQ (reference sequence). This CDR3 comprises 17 residues. Deletions cut 0 bases from V and 0 bases from J, with 11 bases between. The CDR3 bases are TGTGCCAGCAGCTTAGCTCAGGGGCCCACAACTAATGAAAAACTGTTTTTT. As protein: CASSLAQGPTTNEKLFF.

V is TRBV11-2 and J is TRBJ2-5; 14 bases line up with TRBD2. Germline-derived CDR1 and CDR2 are SGHAT and FQNNGV. The CDR3 length is 16 residues. With V trimmed by 5 bases and J by 7 bases, 9 bases remained unmatched. The CDR3 protein is CASSAGTSGSYATQYF. As DNA, the CDR3 is TGTGCCAGCAGCGCCGGGACTAGCGGGAGTTATGCGACCCAGTACTTC.

The chain combines TRBV29-1 with TRBJ2-7; 13 nucleotides align to TRBD2. Trimming at V came to 6 bases and at J to 0 bases, leaving 8 bases not matched to a gene. CDR1 is SQVTM and CDR2 is ANQGSEA in the germline V gene. The CDR3 has 16 amino acids. Here the CDR3 reads CSVSRLAGGLSYEQYF. The DNA for the CDR3 is TGCAGCGTCTCTCGACTAGCGGGGGGTCTCTCCTACGAGCAGTACTTC.

The chain recombines TRBV4-3 with TRBJ1-1, with a weak D call TRBD1 (5 bases). Trimming removed 0 bases at V and 6 bases at J, with 20 bases between. Germline V CDR1 and CDR2: LGHNA, YSLEER. The CDR3 consists of 17 residues. CDR3: CASSQDGGLRVTAEAFF. Here the CDR3 DNA reads TGCGCCAGCAGCCAAGACGGGGGTTTACGGGTAACAGCTGAAGCTTTCTTT.

The CDR3 nucleotides are TGTGCCAGCAGTGAAACAGGGGGCAAAAACATTCAGTACTTC. Protein: CASSETGGKNIQYF. The rearrangement links TRBV6-1 to TRBJ2-4; 8 nucleotides align to TRBD1. Germline loops: CDR1 MNHNS, CDR2 SASEGT. This CDR3 spans 14 amino acids. V lost 2 bases to trimming and J lost 3 bases; unmatched junction nucleotides: 0.

This sequence joins TRBV7-9 and TRBJ2-6; a weak D match, TRBD2 (7 bases). The V gene's germline CDR1 is SEHNR and CDR2 FQNEAQ (reference sequence). The CDR3 length is 18 residues. The germline V and J ends were trimmed by 5 bases and 0 bases, with 17 bases remaining between them. CDR3 loop: CASSARRGAGSGANVLTF. CDR3 sequence (DNA): TGTGCCAGCAGCGCCCGTCGGGGGGCGGGCTCTGGGGCCAACGTCCTGACTTTC.